These 26 T cell receptor beta chains share one sample of origin, sequenced in a study of human T cells and chemical hapten exposure. TCRdb redid the calling of the RACE reads with MiXCR, one entry per CDR3 protein. The sample yields under 300,000 distinct CDR3 sequences, about 7.7% seen once. Time point in this sample: pre-sensitization, week 0. Treatment meaning: therapeutic diphenylcyclopropenone sensitization with weekly scalp DPC. Here the sequenced sample was whole blood, taken in connection with sensitization to the hapten diphenylcyclopropenone (DPC). The receptors come from a man aged 18 to 29 with alopecia areata. Some clones in this sample may be carry-over from other donors' samples.

The rearrangement joins TRBV10-3 to TRBJ1-6; D is uncertain. V shed 7 bases and J shed 0 bases, with 16 bases lying between them. This CDR3 contains 17 residues. Germline values: CDR1 ENHRY, CDR2 SYGVKD. The CDR3 region has the DNA TGTGCCATCAACGGCCCGGCAGGAGGCTCCTATAATTCACCCCTCCACTTT. This sequence encodes CAINGPAGGSYNSPLHF.

This clonotype is categorized as medium-sized. The genes are TRBV5-1 and TRBJ2-7, with 10 bases identical to TRBD1. From germline, CDR1 is SGHRS and CDR2 YFSETQ. V trimming: 7 bases; J trimming: 5 bases; junction bases outside the gene matches: 12. The length of the CDR3 is 15 residues. The CDR3 protein is CASGHATGGINEQYF. In DNA form, the CDR3 reads TGCGCCAGCGGCCATGCGACAGGGGGCATTAACGAGCAGTACTTC.

This clonotype was counted a few times. V usage is TRBV6-2 or TRBV6-3 and J usage is TRBJ2-5; TRBD1 aligns across 8 bases. The J segment lost 7 bases and the V segment lost 4 bases, leaving 11 bases of the junction unmatched. This CDR3 contains 15 residues. Germline CDR1 and CDR2: MNHEY and SVGEGT. The CDR3 coding sequence is TGTGCCAGCAGTTTCCTTGCCGGGACAGGAGGGACCCAGTACTTC. Amino acid sequence: CASSFLAGTGGTQYF.

This chain uses TRBV7-2 with TRBJ1-2; 8 bases fit TRBD1. Germline trimming cut 0 bases from V and 5 bases from J; bases unmatched to any gene: 2. Looked up from germline, CDR1 is SGHTA and CDR2 is FQGNSA. This CDR3 comprises 14 residues. Here the CDR3 DNA reads TGTGCCAGCAGCTTAGCCAGGGGGCTTTATGGCTACACCTTC. Translating it yields CASSLARGLYGYTF. Supplemented by reference TRBV7-2 and TRBJ1-2, the full variable domain reads GAGVSQSPSNKVTEKGKDVELRCDPISGHTALYWYRQSLGQGLEFLIYFQGNSAPDKSGLPSDRFSAERTGGSVSTLTIQRTQQEDSAVYLCASSLARGLYGYTFGSGTRLTVV.

The chain has TRBV7-9 and TRBJ2-2; 7 nucleotides agree with TRBD2. Germline V lookup: CDR1 SEHNR, CDR2 FQNEAQ (reference sequence). V shed 6 bases and J 3 bases; nucleotides not matched to a gene: 4. This CDR3 has 14 amino acids. The CDR3 nucleotides read TGTGCCAGCAGTAGCGGGTCGTACACCGGGGAGCTGTTTTTT. Translation gives CASSSGSYTGELFF.

This clonotype was recorded at least ten times. The chain recombines TRBV7-3 with TRBJ1-1; possibly TRBD1 for D (6 bases). V was trimmed by 4 bases and J by 3 bases, leaving 9 bases between them. Germline V CDR1 and CDR2: SGHTA, FQGTGA. The length of the CDR3 is 13 residues. DNA for the CDR3: TGTGCCAGCAGCTCACCAGGGGACACTGAAGCTTTCTTT. Amino acids: CASSSPGDTEAFF.

In this sample, this clonotype turned up many times. The chain uses TRBV28 and TRBJ1-5; D is unresolved. The germline V gene has CDR1 MDHEN and CDR2 SYDVKM. This CDR3 region has 16 residues. Trimming left V 1 base short and J 1 base short, with 11 bases between. CDR3 DNA: TGTGCCAGCAGTTTATATTTGGGTTTCAGCAATCAGCCCCAGCATTTT. Translating gives CASSLYLGFSNQPQHF. Supplemented by reference TRBV28 and TRBJ1-5, the full variable domain reads DVKVTQSSRYLVKRTGEKVFLECVQDMDHENMFWYRQDPGLGLRLIYFSYDVKMKEKGDIPEGYSVSREKKERFSLILESASTNQTSMYLCASSLYLGFSNQPQHFGDGTRLSIL.

This clonotype came up many times. The CDR3 region is CASSLQVNYGYTF. The CDR3 bases are TGTGCCAGCAGCTTACAGGTTAACTATGGCTACACCTTC. The chain has TRBV7-9 and TRBJ1-2, with D uncertain. V was trimmed by 2 bases and J by 1 base, leaving 5 bases between them. The CDR3 runs to 13 residues. Germline V gene lookup returns CDR1 SEHNR and CDR2 FQNEAQ (reference sequence).

The chain uses TRBV4-3 and TRBJ1-5; the D gene is possibly TRBD1 (6 bases). The germline gives CDR1 LGHNA, CDR2 YSLEER. V was pared by 0 bases and J by 2 bases, with 11 bases between. The CDR3 is made up of 16 amino acids. In nucleotides, the CDR3 is TGCGCCAGCAGCCAAGAAGGGGGAAGAGGCAATCAGCCCCAGCATTTT. Its translation is CASSQEGGRGNQPQHF.

This clonotype was picked up a small number of times. The chain uses TRBV10-2 and TRBJ2-2; 9 bases align to TRBD2. The CDR3 is 16 residues long. The J segment lost 2 bases and the V segment lost 6 bases, leaving 7 bases of the junction unmatched. Germline V gene lookup returns CDR1 WSHSY and CDR2 SAAADI. CDR3 residues: CASRSQRGVNTGELFF. CDR3 coding DNA: TGCGCCAGCAGGTCGCAGCGGGGGGTCAACACCGGGGAGCTGTTTTTT.

For this clonotype: The junction and the germline gene differ at one end; a read error may be behind it. The chain links TRBV29-1 to TRBJ1-1; D remains unclear. Germline V gives CDR1 SQVTM, CDR2 ANQGSEA. The CDR3 length is 11 residues. The CDR3 DNA sequence: TGCAGCGTTGTAGTCACGGAGGGCCCCTCATTT. It is translated as CSVVVTEGPSF.

This clonotype was counted only a few times. J is TRBJ1-1 and V is TRBV20-1; D is unresolved. V was clipped by 8 bases and J by 2 bases, with 12 bases between them. CDR1 and CDR2 from the germline V gene are DFQATT and SNEGSKA (reference sequence). CDR3 size: 12 residues. The CDR3 loop is CSSILGNTEAFF. As DNA, the CDR3 is TGCAGTTCTATACTGGGAAACACTGAAGCTTTCTTT.

This clonotype turned up a few times. The chain has TRBV7-2 and TRBJ1-5; D is perhaps TRBD1 (6 bases). The CDR3 spans 14 residues. The germline gives CDR1 SGHTA, CDR2 FQGNSA. V lost 5 bases to trimming and J lost 6 bases, with 14 bases between them. The CDR3 bases are TGTGCCAGCAGCGTACAGGGACGTAGTCAGCCCCAGCATTTT. It codes for CASSVQGRSQPQHF.

This chain links TRBV7-2 with TRBJ1-1; D is undetermined. This CDR3 is built from 13 residues. CDR1 and CDR2 (germline): SGHTA, FQGNSA. V was cut by 4 bases and J by 5 bases, with 11 bases left in between. DNA for the CDR3: TGTGCCAGCAGCTCCAGACATGGGACTGAAGCTTTCTTT. It encodes CASSSRHGTEAFF.

The chain is built from TRBV27 and TRBJ2-1; TRBD1 matches 10 bases. CDR3 length equals 15 residues. Unmatched junction bases numbered 8, after V lost 10 bases and J lost 2 bases. Looked up from germline, CDR1 is MNHEY and CDR2 is SMNVEV (reference sequence). CDR3 in amino acids: CATLIGTGAYNEQFF. CDR3 sequence (DNA): TGTGCCACTTTGATCGGGACAGGGGCCTACAATGAGCAGTTCTTC.

This clonotype turned up a few times. This rearrangement joins TRBV11-2 to TRBJ1-1; D possibly corresponds to TRBD1 (6 bases). There are 15 residues in the CDR3. Per the germline V gene, CDR1 is SGHAT and CDR2 is FQNNGV. V lost 2 bases and J 3 bases, leaving 13 bases between the germline ends. The CDR3 region has the DNA TGTGCCAGCAGCTTACAGGGGCGCGAACACACTGAAGCTTTCTTT. This translates into CASSLQGREHTEAFF.

V and J are TRBV4-1 and TRBJ2-2; D unresolved. V gave up 0 bases and J gave up 0 bases, with 5 bases separating them. The CDR3 length is 15 residues. Germline CDR1 reads MGHRA; CDR2 reads YSYEKL. In DNA, the CDR3 is TGCGCCAGCAGCCAAGATCGTGCGAACACCGGGGAGCTGTTTTTT. Amino acid sequence: CASSQDRANTGELFF.

The CDR3 protein is CASKDGTSQGETQYF. DNA for the CDR3: TGCGCCAGCAAAGATGGGACTAGTCAAGGAGAGACCCAGTACTTC. The genes are TRBV10-2 and TRBJ2-5; 8 bases agree with TRBD2. V lost 7 bases, J lost 4 bases, and 11 bases stayed unmatched. Germline V gives CDR1 WSHSY, CDR2 SAAADI. The CDR3 runs 15 residues.

The CDR3 DNA sequence: TGTGCCACCAGTGGAGCGGGGGAAGAGACCCAGTACTTC. As protein: CATSGAGEETQYF. This rearrangement joins TRBV24-1 to TRBJ2-5; 8 bases line up with TRBD2. The germline V gene encodes CDR1 KGHDR and CDR2 SFDVKD. CDR3 length equals 13 residues. After removal of 5 bases from V and 3 bases from J, the junction contained 1 base not matched to a gene.

This clonotype was detected many times. J is TRBJ2-2 and V is TRBV20-1; unclear D gene. The length of the CDR3 is 14 residues. Germline V gene lookup returns CDR1 DFQATT and CDR2 SNEGSKA (reference sequence). Trimming removed 1 base at V and 0 bases at J, with 6 bases between. The CDR3 nucleotides are TGCAGTGCTAGAGGACTGTCGAACACCGGGGAGCTGTTTTTT. Its translation is CSARGLSNTGELFF.

This clonotype was recorded many times. The V and J genes are TRBV3-1 and TRBJ1-5; D might be TRBD1 (5 bases). Trimming shortened V by 1 base and J by 3 bases, and 10 bases separated the two germline ends. CDR3 size: 15 residues. Per the germline V gene, CDR1 is LGHDT and CDR2 is YNNKEL (reference sequence). The CDR3 protein is CASSQGAGHNQPQHF. The CDR3 nucleotides read TGTGCCAGCAGCCAAGGAGCAGGACACAATCAGCCCCAGCATTTT.

This rearrangement joins TRBV12-3 or TRBV12-4 to TRBJ1-2; D gene unclear. V lost 7 bases to trimming and J lost 4 bases, with 13 bases between them. The CDR3 length is 13 residues. The DNA of the CDR3 is TGTGCCAGCAATTCAGTGGTTTCCTATGGCTACACCTTC. Amino acids: CASNSVVSYGYTF.

This clonotype was counted many times. CDR3 residues: CAIGRETFYGYTF. The CDR3 DNA is TGTGCCATTGGAAGGGAGACATTTTATGGCTACACCTTC. This chain links TRBV6-2 or TRBV6-3 with TRBJ1-2, with D uncertain. CDR3 length: 13 amino acids. Deletions cut 10 bases from V and 5 bases from J, with 17 bases between. The germline V gene has CDR1 MNHEY and CDR2 SVGEGT.

Only a few counts were recorded for this clonotype. The rearrangement joins TRBV14 to TRBJ1-1; possible D gene TRBD1, 5 bases. The CDR3 extends over 15 amino acids. The germline V gene encodes CDR1 SGHDN and CDR2 FVKESK. The V end was cut by 1 base, the J end by 1 base, with 10 bases between. CDR3 bases: TGTGCCAGCAGCCAAGTACAGGCCAAGAACACTGAAGCTTTCTTT. Translation: CASSQVQAKNTEAFF.

In its sample, this clonotype was seen many times. V usage is TRBV6-5 and J usage is TRBJ1-4, with D perhaps matching TRBD1 (6 bases). The germline V gene encodes CDR1 MNHEY and CDR2 SVGAGI. The CDR3 contains 12 residues. Deletions cut 6 bases from V and 7 bases from J, with 9 bases between. CDR3 DNA: TGTGCCAGCAGGGGGGGCGGTGAAAAACTGTTTTTT. Translated: CASRGGGEKLFF.

This clonotype came up a few times. V usage is TRBV6-2 or TRBV6-3 and J usage is TRBJ2-2; D is perhaps TRBD2 (5 bases). Germline CDR1 is MNHEY and CDR2 is SVGEGT. This CDR3 is built from 12 residues. V lost 10 bases and J lost 1, with 7 bases in between. CDR3 coding DNA: TGTGCCATCGAGGGGAACACCGGGGAGCTGTTTTTT. Its protein product is CAIEGNTGELFF.